These 3 T cell receptor beta chains originate from one sample sequenced in a study of shared clonotypes between healthy human individuals. Method: immunoSEQ multiplex PCR; TCRdb's copy keeps in-frame clones and lacks some. The sample includes roughly 2,500,000 clones, more than 85% of them seen just once. Sequenced: naive CD4+ T cells from PBMCs. Subset of the sample: CD45RA+ positively selected. All receptors come from a man aged 18 to 35 in good health. Some clones in this sample may be carry-over from other donors' samples.

The chain uses TRBV9 and TRBJ2-1, with 9 positions matching TRBD1. Germline V gene sequence: CDR1 SGDLS, CDR2 YYNGEE. This CDR3 region has 14 residues. V was clipped by 7 bases and J by 8 bases; unmatched bases: 10. CDR3 in amino acids: CASAGTGFLYEQFF. For the CDR3, the DNA is TGTGCCAGCGCCGGGACAGGGTTCCTCTATGAGCAGTTCTTC.

The V call is TRBV29-1, the J call TRBJ1-1; D is unclear. With 7 bases removed from V and 8 bases from J, the gap between germline ends came to 14 bases. The germline V gene encodes CDR1 SQVTM and CDR2 ANQGSEA. This CDR3 contains 11 residues. The chain's CDR3 is CSGRDFGEAFF. The CDR3 DNA sequence: TGCAGCGGCCGAGACTTCGGAGAAGCTTTCTTT.

The rearrangement joins TRBV7-3 to TRBJ2-2; 7 positions agree with TRBD1. J was trimmed by 2 bases and V by 3 bases; bases with no gene match: 6. CDR1 and CDR2 from the germline V gene are SGHTA and FQGTGA. The CDR3 has 16 amino acids. The CDR3 loop is CASSLMGDSNTGELFF. For the CDR3, the DNA is TGTGCCAGCAGCTTGATGGGGGACAGCAACACCGGGGAGCTGTTTTTT.